This TCR beta chain was sequenced for a study of blood T cell repertoires in COVID-19 (dated by TCRdb to 2018 to 2020). About the investigation overall: Samples covering the acute and convalescent phases of COVID-19 were provided by collaborators in the United States, Italy and Spain. The material from the prospective study consisted of cDNA or gDNA derived from T cells, B-cell-depleted T cells, or PBMCs. Deeply sampled blood TCRbeta repertoires from subjects exposed to, actively infected with, or recovered from COVID-19 were included in the dataset. The repertoires were released in a freely available public database intended as a resource for research on the immune response to SARS-CoV-2. Samples came from the ongoing ImmuneRACE study (first 160 participants) plus 1,254 subjects from 6 global collaborators. A de-identified subject ID, COVID-19 status, age in years and sex were almost always included in the sample metadata. Where available, HLA class I and class II types were taken from metadata supplied by the sample provider and were not determined by assay-based typing. On the study overall, not on this receptor specifically: Clinical and demographic metadata were provided uncurated, with the amount varying by source and participant.

A word on this clone: Its antigen is unknown. The input lacks base qualities; no much larger clone sits a single base away.

V lost 5 bases and J lost 0 bases, and the count of bases not matched to a germline gene is 4. The cysteine opens and the phenylalanine closes a CDR3 of 15 amino acids. Kept here is only the CDR3 DNA, which spans 45 bases and is read in frame from base 1. Via the germline V gene, CDR1 is SGHTA and CDR2 FQGNSA. The immunoSEQ Assay, a bias-controlled multiplex PCR, was used to amplify TCRbeta CDR3 regions from genomic DNA. In the paper's pipeline: The number of nucleated cells in each sample was estimated by amplification of reference gene primers within the assay. Sequence reads were collapsed and filtered to measure the absolute abundance of every unique TCRbeta CDR3 rearrangement. For each sample, productive Simpson clonality was calculated as the square root of Simpson's diversity index across productive rearrangements. Not all clones reach the TCRdb copy of this immuneACCESS table, which keeps in-frame sequences only. Checked studies attribute under half of the gap to unresolved V genes and leave the rest unexplained. The DNA gave D and trimming, while V, J and clone size come from that table. In this sample the table shows 150,000 to 200,000 clones, more than 70% of which occur a single time. The ten most abundant clones make up about 4.4% of the sample.

Whole blood was collected in K2EDTA tubes by collaborating institutions according to the institutions' own protocols. For TCRbeta analysis, collaborators shipped samples as frozen whole blood, isolated PBMCs, or DNA extracted from either of those sample types. Sequencing used peripheral blood. The origin of this receptor is a human donor in a cohort sampled during active COVID-19. The rearrangement joined TRBV7-2 to TRBJ2-1, with 7 bases in between that match TRBD2. The CDR3 protein: CASSPSGNSYNEQFF. In nucleotide form, the sequence is TGTGCCAGCAGCCCGAGCGGGAACTCCTACAATGAGCAGTTCTTC.